One and the same sample provided the 18 T cell receptor beta chains below, sequenced in a study of CXCR3-negative and CXCR3-positive naive CD8 T cells. UMI-labeled TRB cDNA libraries were prepared by 5' RACE. From the 5' RACE reads, TCRdb lists one entry per CDR3 protein and no DNA. Found here are tens of thousands of distinct CDR3 sequences; the top ten clones hold 10%. Sequencing input: memory CD8+ T cells from blood. The receptors originated from a human donor in good health. Some clones in this sample may be carry-over from other donors' samples.

The chain employs TRBV19 and TRBJ1-2. CDR1 and CDR2 (germline): LNHDA, SQIVND (reference sequence). The CDR3 is made up of 13 amino acids. The CDR3: CASSRGPLYGYTF.

This chain connects TRBV5-6 to TRBJ2-7. Germline V gene data show CDR1 as SGHDT and CDR2 as YYEEEE. The CDR3 has 11 residues. This CDR3 reads CASSASYGQYF. Together with reference TRBV5-6 and TRBJ2-7, the CDR3 gives the full variable domain: DAGVTQSPTHLIKTRGQQVTLRCSPKSGHDTVSWYQQALGQGPQFIFQYYEEEERQRGNFPDRFSGHQFPNYSSELNVNALLLGDSALYLCASSASYGQYFGPGTRLTVT.

V and J are TRBV6-5 and TRBJ2-2; TCRdb picks TRBD2, but there is no DNA to check that call. Per germline, CDR1 MNHEY and CDR2 SVGAGI. The CDR3 sequence is 15 residues long. The CDR3 sequence: CASSYSGGNTGELFF.

This chain uses TRBV12-3 or TRBV12-4 with TRBJ1-1; TCRdb outputs TRBD1, but without DNA this stays unchecked. The length of the CDR3 is 17 residues. The CDR3 protein is CASSFPPGQGLNTEAFF.

The chain joins TRBV12-3 or TRBV12-4 to TRBJ1-2; no DNA is available, so the TRBD1 call from TCRdb remains unchecked. The CDR3 is 14 amino acids. This chain's CDR3 is CASRDEGEGYGYTF.

The chain recombines TRBV7-8 with TRBJ1-3; TCRdb selects TRBD1, and the lack of DNA leaves this call unchecked. CDR1 is SGHVS, CDR2 FQNEAQ, per germline. The CDR3 is 20 residues long. The CDR3 is CASSLALGPIGLRSGNTIYF.

The CDR3 here is CASSHRDTQETQYF. This chain joins TRBV7-9 and TRBJ2-5; TCRdb names TRBD1, which stays unverified in the absence of DNA. The length of the CDR3 is 14 residues. Germline CDR1 and CDR2: SEHNR and FQNEAQ (reference sequence). The complete variable domain, with remaining parts taken from reference TRBV7-9 and TRBJ2-5, reads DTGVSQNPRHKITKRGQNVTFRCDPISEHNRLYWYRQTLGQGPEFLTYFQNEAQLEKSRLLSDRFSAERPKGSFSTLEIQRTEQGDSAMYLCASSHRDTQETQYFGPGTRLLVL.

The rearrangement uses TRBV5-5 and TRBJ1-2; lacking DNA, the TRBD1 call made by TCRdb goes unchecked. The CDR3 runs 15 residues. Germline-derived CDR1 and CDR2 are SGHKS and YYEKEE (reference sequence). The CDR3 sequence: CASTPQGDPDYGYTF. Using reference TRBV5-5 and TRBJ1-2 for the parts outside the CDR3, the full variable domain is DAGVTQSPTHLIKTRGQQVTLRCSPISGHKSVSWYQQVLGQGPQFIFQYYEKEERGRGNFPDRFSARQFPNYSSELNVNALLLGDSALYLCASTPQGDPDYGYTFGSGTRLTVV.

This rearrangement joins TRBV4-3 to TRBJ2-1; checking the TCRdb D call of TRBD2 is not possible without DNA. This CDR3 region has 19 residues. The V gene's germline CDR1 is LGHNA and CDR2 YSLEER. CDR3 sequence: CASSQSPDTSGGHYNEQFF.

This clonotype counts as medium-sized by frequency. V is TRBV6-4 and J is TRBJ2-1. The CDR3 loop spans 13 amino acids. CDR1 is MRHNA, CDR2 SNTAGT, per germline. This CDR3 is CASSGSEYNEQFF.

The chain couples TRBV10-3 to TRBJ2-7; the D call from TCRdb, TRBD1, cannot be confirmed without DNA. The CDR3 totals 14 residues. CDR1 and CDR2 from the germline V gene are ENHRY and SYGVKD. The CDR3 sequence is CASSVGPGGHEQYF.

The V call is TRBV27, the J call TRBJ1-2. The CDR3 length is 13 residues. The germline gives CDR1 MNHEY, CDR2 SMNVEV (reference sequence). CDR3 residues: CASSFGSSYGYTF.

V and J are TRBV6-5 and TRBJ2-2; the D gene TCRdb calls, TRBD2, cannot be checked with no DNA. The length of the CDR3 is 14 residues. Germline loops: CDR1 MNHEY, CDR2 SVGAGI. This chain's CDR3 is CASSLGTLFGELFF.

This rearrangement joins TRBV7-3 to TRBJ2-5; TCRdb's D call of TRBD1 is untestable without DNA. This CDR3 spans 14 amino acids. Looked up from germline, CDR1 is SGHTA and CDR2 is FQGTGA. CDR3 amino acids: CASGRGGAGETQYF. Combining the CDR3 with reference TRBV7-3 and TRBJ2-5 gives the whole variable domain GAGVSQTPSNKVTEKGKYVELRCDPISGHTALYWYRQSLGQGPEFLIYFQGTGAADDSGLPNDRFFAVRPEGSVSTLKIQRTERGDSAVYLCASGRGGAGETQYFGPGTRLLVL.

J is TRBJ2-1 and V is TRBV29-1; lacking DNA, the TRBD2 call made by TCRdb goes unchecked. Germline V gene data show CDR1 as SQVTM and CDR2 as ANQGSEA. This CDR3 is built from 15 residues. The CDR3 protein is CSVEGLADSYNEQFF.

The chain couples TRBV4-3 to TRBJ2-7; absent DNA, TCRdb's TRBD1 call cannot be checked. CDR3 length: 15 residues. The V gene's germline CDR1 is LGHNA and CDR2 YSLEER. This chain's CDR3 is CASSQGGTASYEQYF.

The V call is TRBV20-1, the J call TRBJ2-5; TCRdb selects TRBD2, and the lack of DNA leaves this call unchecked. Looked up from germline, CDR1 is DFQATT and CDR2 is SNEGSKA (reference sequence). The CDR3 totals 15 residues. The CDR3 region is CSARVAGRTQETQYF.

The CDR3 protein is CASSLEFTDTQYF. The V call is TRBV3-1, the J call TRBJ2-3. This CDR3 comprises 13 residues. Germline CDR1 reads LGHDT; CDR2 reads YNNKEL (reference sequence).